This T cell receptor (beta chain) was identified in a study of cytomegalovirus exposure and HLA in healthy donors. The PCR ran on 60 Vbeta and 13 Jbeta primers. Measured with immunoSEQ multiplex PCR; TCRdb has only the in-frame clones, and not every one. The table shows around 130,000 clones, with around 74% occurring only once. This clonotype was obtained from a young man in good health and CMV-seronegative. The sequenced material came from PBMCs.

In DNA, the CDR3 is TGTGCCAGCAGTGGCGACAGGGTCCCCCCCTACGAGCAGTACTTC. This codes for CASSGDRVPPYEQYF. The chain employs TRBV25-1 and TRBJ2-7; 7 positions match TRBD1. This CDR3 has 15 amino acids. The junction had 8 bases not matched to a gene; V was cut back by 4 bases and J by 2 bases. Germline CDR1 reads MGHDK; CDR2 reads SYGVNS.